What follows are 29 T cell receptor beta chains derived from one specimen sequenced in a study of shared clonotypes between healthy human individuals. Produced via immunoSEQ multiplex PCR; TCRdb's table is partial and in-frame only. The data contain about 680,000 clones, around 73% of them seen just once; the ten biggest clones take up 1.5% to 2%. Sequenced: memory CD4+ T cells sorted from blood. The subset is: CD45RA-negative fraction. These receptors were taken from a woman in her thirties in good health.

This clone was counted a few times. The DNA of the CDR3 is TGTGCCAGCAGTCCAACCTACGAGCAGTACTTC. This codes for CASSPTYEQYF. V gene TRBV2 combines with J gene TRBJ2-7; no clear D gene. The CDR3 has 11 amino acids. CDR1 and CDR2 (germline): SNHLY, FYNNEI. Trimming cost V 5 bases and J 2 bases, with 4 bases left between them.

This chain links TRBV16 with TRBJ1-5; no clear D. The CDR3 covers 17 residues. CDR1 and CDR2 (germline): KGHSY, FQNENV. V shed 1 base and J shed 4 bases, with 17 bases lying between them. The CDR3 here is CASSQLGLGRSNQPQHF. For the CDR3, the DNA is TGTGCCAGCAGCCAATTGGGTTTAGGCAGATCAAATCAGCCCCAGCATTTT. Based on the CDR3 plus reference TRBV16 and TRBJ1-5, the full variable domain is GEEVAQTPKHLVRGEGQKAKLYCAPIKGHSYVFWYQQVLKNEFKFLISFQNENVFDETGMPKERFSAKCLPNSPCSLEIQATKLEDSAVYFCASSQLGLGRSNQPQHFGDGTRLSIL.

The CDR3 DNA sequence: TGTGCCAGCAGTTTCGGGGCCGCGAACACCGGGGAGCTGTTTTTT. It codes for CASSFGAANTGELFF. The chain recombines TRBV28 with TRBJ2-2; D is perhaps TRBD1 or TRBD2 (5 bases each). CDR3 length: 15 residues. Germline CDR1 reads MDHEN; CDR2 reads SYDVKM. With 3 bases removed from V and 0 bases from J, the gap between germline ends came to 8 bases.

The chain combines TRBV19 with TRBJ1-5, with 8 bases aligning to TRBD1. CDR1 LNHDA and CDR2 SQIVND come from the germline V gene (reference sequence). V trimming: 5 bases; J trimming: 5 bases; junction bases outside the gene matches: 8. This CDR3 has 15 residues. CDR3 amino acids: CASSPGQGGYQPQHF. The CDR3 nucleotides are TGTGCCAGTAGTCCCGGACAGGGCGGCTATCAGCCCCAGCATTTT.

The V gene is TRBV10-3, the J gene TRBJ2-5; TRBD2 agrees at 10 bases. With V trimmed by 10 bases and J by 1 base, 6 bases remained unmatched. Per the germline V gene, CDR1 is ENHRY and CDR2 is SYGVKD. The CDR3 totals 14 residues. The CDR3 loop reads CATGTSATQETQYF. As DNA, the CDR3 is TGTGCCACCGGGACTAGCGCAACCCAAGAGACCCAGTACTTC.

The gene calls are TRBV9 and TRBJ2-6; the D gene is possibly TRBD1 (6 bases). Germline V lookup: CDR1 SGDLS, CDR2 YYNGEE. V was clipped by 4 bases and J by 0 bases, with 14 bases between them. The CDR3 spans 17 residues. The CDR3 DNA reads TGTGCCAGCAGCCCTCGACAGGACCTCTCTGGGGCCAACGTCCTGACTTTC. This translates into CASSPRQDLSGANVLTF.

This clone was observed a single time. The gene calls are TRBV4-1 and TRBJ1-4, with TRBD1 matching 7 bases. CDR3 length: 19 residues. CDR1 is MGHRA, CDR2 YSYEKL, per germline. Germline trimming cut 3 bases from V and 0 bases from J; bases unmatched to any gene: 13. Here the CDR3 DNA reads TGCGCCAGCAGCCAGCGAATCCCCGGGACAGAAGCAACTAATGAAAAACTGTTTTTT. Protein sequence: CASSQRIPGTEATNEKLFF.

The chain links TRBV6-1 to TRBJ1-5, with 7 positions matching TRBD1. Trimming at V came to 7 bases and at J to 7 bases, leaving 4 bases not matched to a gene. Germline CDR1 reads MNHNS; CDR2 reads SASEGT. CDR3 length equals 12 residues. The chain's CDR3 is CASIGTAQPQHF. In DNA form, the CDR3 reads TGTGCCAGCATCGGGACAGCCCAGCCCCAGCATTTT.

The chain recombines TRBV28 with TRBJ2-7; TRBD2 might be the D (6 bases). Trimming stripped 3 bases from V and 2 bases from J, with 14 bases between. The CDR3 extends over 15 amino acids. Germline V gene data show CDR1 as MDHEN and CDR2 as SYDVKM. For the CDR3, the DNA is TGTGCCAGCAGTTTGGGAGGCAGTGAGACCTACGAGCAGTACTTC. Encoded protein: CASSLGGSETYEQYF.

This chain uses TRBV4-2 with TRBJ2-5; 7 bases line up with TRBD2. Germline loops: CDR1 LGHNA, CDR2 YNFKEQ. Losses at the gene ends were 4 bases for V and 0 bases for J; bases not matched to a gene: 2. The CDR3 sequence is 14 residues long. The CDR3 DNA follows: TGTGCCAGCAGCCCCGGGACTAACCAAGAGACCCAGTACTTC. This translates into CASSPGTNQETQYF.

V usage is TRBV6-1 and J usage is TRBJ2-3; 7 bases map to TRBD1. The CDR3 is 16 residues long. Germline CDR1 and CDR2: MNHNS and SASEGT. V trimming: 1 base; J trimming: 2 bases; junction bases outside the gene matches: 6. The CDR3 loop is CASSEGMTGPTDTQYF. The DNA for the CDR3 is TGTGCCAGCAGTGAAGGGATGACAGGGCCCACAGATACGCAGTATTTT.

This sequence joins TRBV5-1 and TRBJ1-4, with a tentative D call TRBD1 (5 bases). Germline V gene lookup returns CDR1 SGHRS and CDR2 YFSETQ. The CDR3 consists of 16 residues. The V end lost 4 bases, the J end lost 4 bases, and 17 bases lay between the germline ends. The CDR3 DNA reads as TGCGCCAGCAGCAGCGGGCTAAACGGGGGTAATGAAAAACTGTTTTTT. Protein: CASSSGLNGGNEKLFF.

V gene TRBV5-8 combines with J gene TRBJ1-1; D is uncertain. Germline V gene lookup returns CDR1 SGHTS and CDR2 YDEGEE. The CDR3 length is 14 residues. Trimming cost V 4 bases and J 1 base, with 11 bases left between them. CDR3 sequence (DNA): TGTGCCAGCAGCACCGGATTTCGGAACACTGAAGCTTTCTTT. This gives the protein CASSTGFRNTEAFF.

The chain has TRBV5-1 and TRBJ2-6, with D unclear. The germline CDR1 and CDR2 sequences are SGHRS and YFSETQ. The CDR3 has 16 amino acids. V was shortened by 0 bases and J by 0 bases, with 7 bases between the two germline ends. The CDR3 nucleotides are TGCGCCAGCAGCTTGGACGGCTTCTCTGGGGCCAACGTCCTGACTTTC. Its protein product is CASSLDGFSGANVLTF.

The rearrangement uses TRBV6-1 and TRBJ1-5; D is ambiguous. Germline CDR1 MNHNS, CDR2 SASEGT. V lost 4 bases to trimming and J lost 2 bases, with 12 bases between them. CDR3 size: 15 residues. CDR3 amino acids: CASSAQIVGNQPQHF. CDR3 in DNA: TGTGCCAGCAGTGCCCAGATTGTAGGCAATCAGCCCCAGCATTTT.

The genes are TRBV1 and TRBJ2-2; no DNA check was done on the table's D call, TRBD2. TRBV1 is a pseudogene. This CDR3 comprises 18 residues. The CDR3 coding sequence is TGCACCAGCAGCCAAGAAGGGCCGACTAGCGGGAGGACCGGGGAGCTGTTTTTT. Translating gives CTSSQEGPTSGRTGELFF.

Remarks on this clone: A far more abundant clone sits one base away, making this likely a read error. The chain employs TRBV11-2 and TRBJ2-7; D gene ambiguous. Trimming shortened V by 4 bases and J by 0 bases, and 4 bases separated the two germline ends. This CDR3 contains 12 residues. Germline values: CDR1 SGHAT, CDR2 FQNNGV. The DNA of the CDR3 is TGTGCCAGCAGCTGGAGCTCCTACGAGCAGTACTTC. This translates into CASSWSSYEQYF.

This clone was picked up one time. The chain couples TRBV5-1 to TRBJ2-5; TRBD1 matches 7 bases. The CDR3 loop spans 14 amino acids. Germline V gene lookup returns CDR1 SGHRS and CDR2 YFSETQ. J lost 4 bases, V lost 1 base, and 4 bases had no gene match. The CDR3 spells CASSLTGVGETQYF. The CDR3 region has the DNA TGCGCCAGCAGCTTGACAGGGGTTGGAGAGACCCAGTACTTC.

In nucleotides, the CDR3 is TGTGCCAGCAGTCAAACAGGGGTCCACTACGAGCAGTACTTC. Translating gives CASSQTGVHYEQYF. V gene TRBV6-1 combines with J gene TRBJ2-7; 7 nucleotides line up with TRBD1. The length of the CDR3 is 14 residues. Germline CDR1 and CDR2: MNHNS and SASEGT. V lost 5 bases, J lost 3 bases, and 7 bases stayed unmatched.

A remark on this clone: The sample carries other DNA sequences with the same CDR3. CDR3 sequence: CASSPSGANVLTF. The DNA of the CDR3 is TGTGCCAGCAGCCCCTCTGGGGCCAACGTCCTGACTTTC. This chain connects TRBV7-3 to TRBJ2-6; D call uncertain. Germline CDR1 reads SGHTA; CDR2 reads FQGTGA. CDR3 size: 13 residues. With 5 bases removed from V and 0 bases from J, the gap between germline ends came to 2 bases.

The genes are TRBV11-2 and TRBJ1-4; D gene ambiguous. Germline lookup yields CDR1 SGHAT and CDR2 FQNNGV. The CDR3 runs to 12 residues. V was pared by 3 bases and J by 2 bases, with 1 base between. The CDR3 protein is CASSFTNEKLFF. CDR3 nucleotide sequence: TGTGCCAGCAGCTTTACTAATGAAAAACTGTTTTTT.

There are a few counts of this clone. The chain is built from TRBV5-1 and TRBJ1-5; D is perhaps TRBD1 (5 bases). CDR3 length: 16 residues. The germline V gene encodes CDR1 SGHRS and CDR2 YFSETQ. V was cut by 4 bases and J by 2 bases, with 16 bases left in between. The DNA of the CDR3 is TGCGCCAGCAGCCCCGGGACCGCCGCCGGCAATCAGCCCCAGCATTTT. Its protein product is CASSPGTAAGNQPQHF. The variable domain in full, with the rest retrieved from reference TRBV5-1 and TRBJ1-5, is KAGVTQTPRYLIKTRGQQVTLSCSPISGHRSVSWYQQTPGQGLQFLFEYFSETQRNKGNFPGRFSGRQFSNSRSEMNVSTLELGDSALYLCASSPGTAAGNQPQHFGDGTRLSIL.

The J gene is TRBJ2-7, the V gene TRBV7-6, with 10 bases fitting TRBD1. Germline V CDR1 and CDR2: SGHVS, FNYEAQ. The CDR3 consists of 15 residues. J lost 7 bases, V lost 5 bases, and 11 bases had no gene match. This CDR3 is CASSAGQGGPGEQYF. The CDR3 DNA follows: TGTGCCAGCAGCGCCGGACAGGGGGGTCCGGGGGAGCAGTACTTC.

This clone showed up just a few times. The chain is built from TRBV11-2 and TRBJ2-7; 7 bases map to TRBD2. With 1 base clipped from V and 1 base from J, the junction kept 7 bases outside the gene matches. CDR1 is SGHAT, CDR2 FQNNGV, per germline. The CDR3 length is 16 residues. The CDR3 here is CASSLGVAGVSYEQYF. The DNA of the CDR3 is TGTGCCAGCAGCTTAGGGGTGGCGGGAGTGTCCTACGAGCAGTACTTC.

This chain joins TRBV30 and TRBJ2-1, with TRBD2 matching over 8 bases. Trimming took 3 bases from V and 0 from J; bases not matched to a gene: 1. This CDR3 region has 14 residues. From germline, CDR1 is GTSNPN and CDR2 SVGIG (reference sequence). CDR3: CAWRGTSSYNEQFF. The CDR3 DNA sequence: TGTGCCTGGAGGGGGACTAGCTCCTACAATGAGCAGTTCTTC.

The chain has TRBV6-1 and TRBJ2-1, with a possible D match to TRBD2 (6 bases). The CDR3 extends over 16 amino acids. V was trimmed by 4 bases and J by 0 bases, leaving 13 bases between them. Per the germline V gene, CDR1 is MNHNS and CDR2 is SASEGT. In nucleotides, the CDR3 is TGTGCCAGCAGTGCGTCCCTAGCGAACTCCTACAATGAGCAGTTCTTC. Translated, it gives CASSASLANSYNEQFF.

This clone occurred a few times. The chain recombines TRBV7-9 with TRBJ2-2; 9 bases agree with TRBD2. The CDR3 is made up of 18 amino acids. The V segment lost 5 bases and the J segment 2 bases; nucleotides outside the gene matches: 12. Germline values: CDR1 SEHNR, CDR2 FQNEAQ (reference sequence). The CDR3 DNA is TGTGCCAGCAGCCACTGGCTAGGCCTAGCGGGAAACACCGGGGAGCTGTTTTTT. It encodes CASSHWLGLAGNTGELFF.

This chain joins TRBV19 and TRBJ2-7; TRBD2 agrees at 7 bases. The germline V gene encodes CDR1 LNHDA and CDR2 SQIVND (reference sequence). The V segment lost 1 base and the J segment 2 bases; nucleotides outside the gene matches: 8. The length of the CDR3 is 16 residues. The DNA for the CDR3 is TGTGCCAGTAGTATAGGCGGCGGGAGAGGCCCCTACGAGCAGTACTTC. Protein product: CASSIGGGRGPYEQYF.

The chain has TRBV19 and TRBJ1-5; D gene unclear. The CDR3 loop spans 13 amino acids. The germline V gene encodes CDR1 LNHDA and CDR2 SQIVND (reference sequence). V dropped 10 bases and J dropped 0 bases, with 10 bases sitting between them. The CDR3 sequence: CATQSYSNQPQHF. The CDR3 DNA sequence: TGTGCCACCCAGAGTTATAGCAATCAGCCCCAGCATTTT.